This T cell receptor beta chain is from a study of blood T cells in healthy people across ages. At least ten counts were recorded for this clonotype. Through a sample-barcoded 5' primer and a J-beta primer mix, a second PCR was run for about 6 to 12 cycles. Every cDNA was tagged by a template-switch adaptor with 12 random nucleotides. MiXCR, run by TCRdb on the 5' RACE reads, gives a single entry per CDR3 protein. The table has 720,000 or so distinct CDR3 sequences, around two fifths seen once; the top ten hold about 30%. CDR1 is LGHNA and CDR2 is YSLEER in the germline V gene. Trimming stripped 1 base from V and 9 bases from J, with 19 bases between. The CDR3 runs 17 residues.

V is TRBV4-3 and J is TRBJ1-6, with D possibly being TRBD1 (6 bases). This clonotype was obtained from a man older than 75 in good health. Specimen: blood. The CDR3 coding sequence is TGCGCCAGCAGCCAAGGTGCCTACGGGACAATAGGTTCACCCCTCCACTTT. Protein sequence: CASSQGAYGTIGSPLHF.